This T cell receptor (beta chain) was recorded in a study of CD8+ T cells in alopecia areata. General study results and limits: Mice showed clearer TCR sharing than patients did, a gap that was possibly HLA-related.

The treatment here: oral pan-JAK inhibitor, 5-10 mg twice daily. A few counts support this clone. Its target is not known. Sequencing used cDNA as its template, made by extracting RNA and reverse transcribing it. Clones were read by immunoSEQ multiplex PCR, and TCRdb kept only the in-frame ones, dropping some. The data hold 200,000 to 250,000 clones, with about 50% observed a single time. CDR1 is MNHEY, CDR2 SMNVEV, per germline (reference sequence). The CDR3 extends over 14 amino acids. V lost 4 bases and J 5 bases, leaving 14 bases between the germline ends. This rearrangement joins TRBV27 to TRBJ2-5; TRBD1 is a possible D gene (5 bases). The TCR comes from a human donor with alopecia areata. Sequencing used CD4+ T cells sorted from blood, obtained at week 4, from a patient treated with tofacitinib. The CDR3 loop reads CASSSLGQGETQYF. CDR3 coding DNA: TGTGCCAGCAGTTCCCTGGGTCAGGGTGAGACCCAGTACTTC.